The rows below give T cell receptor beta chains drawn from one sample of a study of blood T cell repertoires in COVID-19. Measured with immunoSEQ multiplex PCR; TCRdb has only the in-frame clones, and not every one. The sample has around 300,000 clones, around 90% seen once; the top ten hold less than 1%. Sequencing was carried out using peripheral blood. The receptors stem from a woman between 40 and 50 years old who had recovered from COVID-19. Each CDR3 is given with its conserved first and last residue. A D gene is named only where the DNA matches it firmly. Clone size is shown for a subset of rows, as once, few, many or a class of expanded clone.

d_gene | j_gene | abundance | v_gene | CDR3aa | CDR3nt
NA | TRBJ2-5 | few | TRBV7-6 | CASSLVNGGQETQYF | TGTGCCAGCAGCTTAGTCAACGGGGGCCAAGAGACCCAGTACTTC
NA | TRBJ1-1 | few | TRBV9 | CASSPSSGNTEAFF | TGTGCCAGCAGCCCGAGTTCAGGGAACACTGAAGCTTTCTTT
NA | TRBJ1-5 | NA | TRBV28 | CASSFPPGGSNQPQHF | TGTGCCAGCAGTTTCCCTCCTGGGGGCAGCAATCAGCCCCAGCATTTT
TRBD2 | TRBJ2-5 | NA | TRBV6-5 | CASSYQTSGEETQYF | TGTGCCAGCAGTTACCAGACTAGCGGGGAAGAGACCCAGTACTTC
NA | TRBJ2-3 | NA | TRBV7-9 | CASSREAGGVSDTQYF | TGTGCCAGCAGCCGGGAGGCAGGGGGCGTTTCAGATACGCAGTATTTT
NA | TRBJ1-6 | NA | TRBV30 | CAWTTDGRGGPLHF | TGTGCCTGGACCACCGACGGCCGGGGGGGACCCCTCCACTTT
NA | TRBJ1-4 | NA | TRBV28 | CASSSPRGANEKLFF | TGTGCCAGCAGTTCCCCCAGGGGAGCTAATGAAAAACTGTTTTTT
TRBD1 | TRBJ1-1 | NA | TRBV27 | CASSRQGAGTEAFF | TGTGCCAGCTCAAGGCAGGGGGCGGGCACTGAAGCTTTCTTT
NA | TRBJ2-1 | NA | TRBV5-1 | CASAGGLPGGNEQFF | TGCGCCAGCGCCGGGGGACTCCCCGGCGGGAATGAGCAGTTCTTC
TRBD2 | TRBJ2-1 | NA | TRBV29-1 | CSVTPGLAVPEQFF | TGCAGCGTTACCCCGGGACTAGCGGTTCCTGAGCAGTTCTTC
TRBD1 | TRBJ2-3 | few | TRBV24-1 | CATSEVDRVGTDTQYF | TGTGCCACCAGTGAAGTGGACAGGGTAGGCACAGATACGCAGTATTTT
TRBD2 | TRBJ2-1 | NA | TRBV13 | CASSLERDSSYNEQFF | TGTGCCAGCAGCTTAGAGCGGGATAGCTCCTACAATGAGCAGTTCTTC
NA | TRBJ1-4 | NA | TRBV28 | CASSARVLKLFF | TGTGCCAGCAGTGCCAGGGTTCTCAAGCTGTTTTTT
NA | TRBJ1-1 | NA | TRBV28 | CASSLEVPTEAFF | TGTGCCAGCAGTTTAGAGGTACCCACTGAAGCTTTCTTT
NA | TRBJ2-3 | NA | TRBV7-8 | CASSLGNYASTDTQYF | TGTGCCAGCAGCTTAGGTAACTACGCGAGCACAGATACGCAGTATTTT
NA | TRBJ2-6 | NA | TRBV7-3 | CASSVRGDSGANVLTF | TGTGCCAGCAGCGTAAGGGGAGACTCTGGGGCCAACGTCCTGACTTTC
TRBD1 | TRBJ2-2 | NA | TRBV5-1 | CASSVQGVGGELFF | TGCGCCAGCAGCGTTCAGGGGGTCGGCGGGGAGCTGTTTTTT
TRBD1 | TRBJ2-7 | NA | TRBV18 | CASSPKRGPASYEQYF | TGTGCCAGCTCACCAAAAAGGGGGCCCGCCTCCTACGAGCAGTACTTC
NA | TRBJ2-2 | NA | TRBV6-6 | CASSEAGAYTGELFF | TGTGCCAGCAGTGAGGCAGGGGCCTACACCGGGGAGCTGTTTTTT
NA | TRBJ2-1 | once | TRBV5-1 | CASSNLATDEQFF | TGCGCCAGCAGCAACTTAGCGACTGATGAGCAGTTCTTC
NA | TRBJ1-1 | NA | TRBV30 | CAWSAGWYTEAFF | TGTGCCTGGAGCGCAGGTTGGTACACTGAAGCTTTCTTT
NA | TRBJ1-5 | few | TRBV5-1 | CASSPYSNQPQHF | TGCGCCAGCAGCCCGTATAGCAATCAGCCCCAGCATTTT
TRBD1 | TRBJ2-7 | NA | TRBV6-1 | CASSDAGQGGPYEQYF | TGTGCCAGCAGTGACGCCGGACAGGGGGGTCCCTACGAGCAGTACTTC
NA | TRBJ1-2 | NA | TRBV19 | CASSMREQTIGYTF | TGTGCCAGTAGTATGCGGGAACAAACTATCGGCTACACCTTC
NA | TRBJ2-3 | NA | TRBV19 | CASGAESADTQYF | TGTGCCAGTGGCGCAGAGAGCGCAGATACGCAGTATTTT
NA | TRBJ1-5 | NA | TRBV19 | CASSTGLGSNQPQHF | TGTGCCAGTAGTACCGGACTGGGGAGCAATCAGCCCCAGCATTTT
TRBD1 | TRBJ2-7 | NA | TRBV2 | CASIQGALYEQYF | TGTGCCAGTATCCAGGGGGCTCTCTACGAGCAGTACTTC
NA | TRBJ1-4 | NA | TRBV4-1 | CASSQDLEKLFF | TGCGCCAGCAGCCAAGATCTGGAAAAACTGTTTTTT
TRBD2 | TRBJ2-7 | NA | TRBV7-9 | CASSQTSGRASEQYF | TGTGCCAGCAGCCAAACTAGCGGGAGGGCGTCCGAGCAGTACTTC
TRBD2 | TRBJ2-3 | NA | TRBV18 | CASSPGTSGTGDTQYF | TGTGCCAGCTCCCCCGGGACTAGCGGTACGGGGGATACGCAGTATTTT
NA | TRBJ2-7 | NA | TRBV10-3 | CAISESGRKYEQYF | TGTGCCATCAGTGAGTCTGGGAGAAAGTACGAGCAGTACTTC
TRBD1 | TRBJ1-4 | NA | TRBV28 | CASSRTGYSEKLFF | TGTGCCAGCAGTAGGACAGGGTATTCTGAAAAACTGTTTTTT
NA | TRBJ2-5 | NA | TRBV24-1 | CATSPGAGETQYF | TGTGCCACCAGCCCAGGGGCGGGAGAGACCCAGTACTTC
NA | TRBJ2-2 | NA | TRBV27 | CASRQTPSGTGELFF | TGTGCCAGCAGACAAACTCCCTCGGGGACCGGGGAGCTGTTTTTT
NA | TRBJ1-2 | NA | TRBV10-3 | CATRNAGVMGYGYTF | TGTGCCACCAGGAACGCCGGAGTCATGGGCTATGGCTACACCTTC
NA | TRBJ1-1 | NA | TRBV28 | CASSFTGDTEAFF | TGTGCCAGCAGTTTTACGGGGGACACTGAAGCTTTCTTT
TRBD1 | TRBJ1-1 | few | TRBV2 | CASRYQGVTEAFF | TGTGCCAGCAGATACCAGGGGGTCACTGAAGCTTTCTTT
TRBD2 | TRBJ2-5 | NA | TRBV7-2 | CASSVGLAGGAETQYF | TGTGCCAGCAGCGTGGGACTAGCGGGAGGGGCAGAGACCCAGTACTTC
NA | TRBJ2-7 | NA | TRBV7-3 | CASSLTAGAEQYF | TGTGCCAGCAGCTTAACTGCTGGGGCCGAGCAGTACTTC
TRBD1 | TRBJ2-5 | NA | TRBV10-3 | CAIRDREETQYF | TGTGCCATCCGGGACAGGGAAGAGACCCAGTACTTC
NA | TRBJ2-7 | NA | TRBV7-9 | CASSLEGYGSSYEQYF | TGTGCCAGCAGCTTAGAAGGTTACGGGAGCTCCTACGAGCAGTACTTC
NA | TRBJ1-2 | NA | TRBV16 | CASSQSRGWVYGYTF | TGTGCCAGCAGCCAATCCCGGGGATGGGTCTATGGCTACACCTTC
NA | TRBJ1-1 | NA | TRBV6-5 | CASSLTEPNTEAFF | TGTGCCAGCAGTCTTACTGAACCGAACACTGAAGCTTTCTTT
TRBD2 | TRBJ2-5 | NA | TRBV3-1/TRBV3-2 | CASRFGLAEETQYF | TGTGCCAGCCGGTTTGGACTAGCGGAAGAGACCCAGTACTTC
NA | TRBJ1-4 | NA | TRBV20-1 | CSARDLEKLFF | TGCAGTGCTAGAGATCTTGAAAAACTGTTTTTT
TRBD2 | TRBJ2-7 | NA | TRBV4-1 | CASSQVLQREAEQYF | TGCGCCAGCAGCCAAGTTCTGCAGCGGGAGGCCGAGCAGTACTTC
NA | TRBJ2-3 | NA | TRBV12-3/TRBV12-4 | CASRARPDTQYF | TGTGCCAGCAGAGCTAGGCCAGATACGCAGTATTTT
TRBD1 | TRBJ2-7 | NA | TRBV29-1 | CSVAPQGDYEQYF | TGCAGCGTCGCCCCCCAGGGGGACTACGAGCAGTACTTC
NA | TRBJ2-3 | NA | TRBV2 | CASSSESTDTQYF | TGTGCCAGCAGTTCTGAGAGCACAGATACGCAGTATTTT
NA | TRBJ1-5 | NA | TRBV4-1 | CASSQGTGGYQPQHF | TGCGCCAGCAGCCAAGGAACGGGGGGATATCAGCCCCAGCATTTT
TRBD2 | TRBJ2-2 | NA | TRBV2 | CASSLAGGGTGELFF | TGTGCCAGCAGTTTAGCGGGAGGGGGCACCGGGGAGCTGTTTTTT
NA | TRBJ1-4 | NA | TRBV6-2/TRBV6-3 | CASSSYEKLFF | TGTGCCAGCAGTTCCTACGAAAAACTGTTTTTT
NA | TRBJ2-5 | NA | TRBV28 | CASSSGSPMETQYF | TGTGCCAGCAGTTCCGGGAGTCCTATGGAGACCCAGTACTTC